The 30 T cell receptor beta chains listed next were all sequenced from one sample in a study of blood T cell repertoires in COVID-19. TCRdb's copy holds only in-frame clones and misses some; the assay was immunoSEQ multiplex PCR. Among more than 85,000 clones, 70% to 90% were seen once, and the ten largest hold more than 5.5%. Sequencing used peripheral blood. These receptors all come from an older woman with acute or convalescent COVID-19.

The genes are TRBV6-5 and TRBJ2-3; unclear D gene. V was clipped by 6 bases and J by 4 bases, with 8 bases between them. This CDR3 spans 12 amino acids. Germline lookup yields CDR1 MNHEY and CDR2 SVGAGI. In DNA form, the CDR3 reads TGTGCCAGCAGAAACGGTGCAGATACGCAGTATTTT. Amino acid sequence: CASRNGADTQYF.

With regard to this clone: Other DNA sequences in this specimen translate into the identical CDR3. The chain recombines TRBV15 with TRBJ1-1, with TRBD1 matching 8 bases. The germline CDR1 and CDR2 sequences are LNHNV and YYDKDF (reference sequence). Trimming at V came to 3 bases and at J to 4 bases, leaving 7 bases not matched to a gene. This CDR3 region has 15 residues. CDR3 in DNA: TGTGCCACCAGCAGGGCCCAGGGGGCAGGCACTGAAGCTTTCTTT. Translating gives CATSRAQGAGTEAFF.

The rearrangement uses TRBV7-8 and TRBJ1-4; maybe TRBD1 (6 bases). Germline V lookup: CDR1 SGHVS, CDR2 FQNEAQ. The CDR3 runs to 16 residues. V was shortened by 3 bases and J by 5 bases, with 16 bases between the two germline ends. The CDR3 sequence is CASSFRGLGTNEKLFF. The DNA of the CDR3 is TGTGCCAGCAGCTTCAGGGGCCTCGGGACAAATGAAAAACTGTTTTTT. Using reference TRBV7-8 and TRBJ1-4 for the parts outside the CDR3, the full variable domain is GAGVSQSPRYKVAKRGQDVALRCDPISGHVSLFWYQQALGQGPEFLTYFQNEAQLDKSGLPSDRFFAERPEGSVSTLKIQRTQQEDSAVYLCASSFRGLGTNEKLFFGSGTQLSVL.

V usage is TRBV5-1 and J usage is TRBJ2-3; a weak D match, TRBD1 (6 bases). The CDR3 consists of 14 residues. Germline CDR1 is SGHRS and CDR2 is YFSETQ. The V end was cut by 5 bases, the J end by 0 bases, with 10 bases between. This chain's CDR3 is CASSTGTSTDTQYF. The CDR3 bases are TGCGCCAGCAGTACCGGGACAAGCACAGATACGCAGTATTTT. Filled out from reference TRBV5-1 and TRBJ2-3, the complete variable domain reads KAGVTQTPRYLIKTRGQQVTLSCSPISGHRSVSWYQQTPGQGLQFLFEYFSETQRNKGNFPGRFSGRQFSNSRSEMNVSTLELGDSALYLCASSTGTSTDTQYFGPGTRLTVL.

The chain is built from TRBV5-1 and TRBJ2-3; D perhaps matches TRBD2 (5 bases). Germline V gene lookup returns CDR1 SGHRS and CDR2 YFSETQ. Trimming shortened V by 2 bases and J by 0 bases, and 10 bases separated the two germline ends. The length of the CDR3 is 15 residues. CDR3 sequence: CASSLEGASTDTQYF. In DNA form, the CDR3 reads TGCGCCAGCAGCTTAGAGGGAGCTAGCACAGATACGCAGTATTTT.

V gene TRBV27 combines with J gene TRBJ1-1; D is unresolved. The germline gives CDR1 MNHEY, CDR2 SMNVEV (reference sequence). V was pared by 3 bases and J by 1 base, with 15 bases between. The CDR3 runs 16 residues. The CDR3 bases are TGTGCCAGCAGTTTTTACGGGGTAGAAGGGAACACTGAAGCTTTCTTT. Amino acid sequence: CASSFYGVEGNTEAFF.

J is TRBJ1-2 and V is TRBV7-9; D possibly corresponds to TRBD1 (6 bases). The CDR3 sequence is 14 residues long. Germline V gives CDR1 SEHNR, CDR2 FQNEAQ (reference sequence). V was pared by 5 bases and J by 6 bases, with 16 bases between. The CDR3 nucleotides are TGTGCCAGCAGCCTCTCCGGGGCAGGGGATGGCTACACCTTC. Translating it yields CASSLSGAGDGYTF.

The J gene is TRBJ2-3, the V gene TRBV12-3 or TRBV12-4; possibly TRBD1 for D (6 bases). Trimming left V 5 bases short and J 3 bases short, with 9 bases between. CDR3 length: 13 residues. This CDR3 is CASSRQVTDTQYF. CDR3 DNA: TGTGCCAGCAGTCGACAGGTTACAGATACGCAGTATTTT.

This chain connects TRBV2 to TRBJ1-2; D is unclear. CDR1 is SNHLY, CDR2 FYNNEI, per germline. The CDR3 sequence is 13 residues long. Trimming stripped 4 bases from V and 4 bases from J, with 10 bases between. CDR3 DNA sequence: TGTGCCAGCAGTGCAAGCAGACTCTATGGCTACACCTTC. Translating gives CASSASRLYGYTF.

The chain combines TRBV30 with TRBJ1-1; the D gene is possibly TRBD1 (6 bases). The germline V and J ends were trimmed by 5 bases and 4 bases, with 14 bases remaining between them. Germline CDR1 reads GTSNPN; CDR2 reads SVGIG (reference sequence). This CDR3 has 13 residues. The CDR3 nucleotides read TGTGCCTGGCATAGGGGGTTGGGCACTGAAGCTTTCTTT. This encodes CAWHRGLGTEAFF.

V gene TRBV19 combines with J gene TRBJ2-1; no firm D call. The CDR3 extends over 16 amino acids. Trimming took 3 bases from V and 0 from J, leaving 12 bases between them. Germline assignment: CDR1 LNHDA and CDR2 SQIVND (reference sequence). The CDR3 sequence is CASSISRGSSYNEQFF. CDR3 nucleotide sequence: TGTGCCAGTAGTATCTCACGCGGCAGCTCCTACAATGAGCAGTTCTTC.

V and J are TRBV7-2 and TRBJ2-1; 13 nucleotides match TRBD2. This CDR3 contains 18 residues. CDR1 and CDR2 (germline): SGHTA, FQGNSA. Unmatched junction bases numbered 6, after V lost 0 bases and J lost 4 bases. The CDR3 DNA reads TGTGCCAGCAGCTTAGCGTATCCGGGACTAGCGGGGTACAATGAGCAGTTCTTC. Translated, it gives CASSLAYPGLAGYNEQFF.

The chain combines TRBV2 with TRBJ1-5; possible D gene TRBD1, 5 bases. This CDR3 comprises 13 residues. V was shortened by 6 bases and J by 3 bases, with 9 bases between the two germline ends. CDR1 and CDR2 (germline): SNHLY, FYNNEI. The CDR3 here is CASRTESNQPQHF. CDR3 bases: TGTGCCAGCAGGACAGAGTCCAATCAGCCCCAGCATTTT.

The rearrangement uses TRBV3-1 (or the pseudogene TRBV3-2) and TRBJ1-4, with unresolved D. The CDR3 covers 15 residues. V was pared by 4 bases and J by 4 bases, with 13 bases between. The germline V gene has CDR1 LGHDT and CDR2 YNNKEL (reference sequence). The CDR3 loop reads CASSPQTTLNEKLFF. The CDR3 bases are TGTGCCAGCAGCCCCCAGACTACCCTTAATGAAAAACTGTTTTTT.

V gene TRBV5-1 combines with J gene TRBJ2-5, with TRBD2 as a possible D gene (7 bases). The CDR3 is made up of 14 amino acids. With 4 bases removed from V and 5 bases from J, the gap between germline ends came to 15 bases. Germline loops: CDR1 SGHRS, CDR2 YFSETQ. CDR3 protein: CASSDPQGGETQYF. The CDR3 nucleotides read TGCGCCAGCAGCGACCCACAGGGAGGGGAGACCCAGTACTTC.

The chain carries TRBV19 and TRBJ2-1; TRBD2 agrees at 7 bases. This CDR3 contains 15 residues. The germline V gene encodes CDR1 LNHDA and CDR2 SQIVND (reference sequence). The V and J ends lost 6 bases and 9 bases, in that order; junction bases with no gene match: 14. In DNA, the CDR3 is TGTGCCAGTAGAAGGGCTAGCGGAGTGTTTAGTGAGCAGTTCTTC. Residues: CASRRASGVFSEQFF.

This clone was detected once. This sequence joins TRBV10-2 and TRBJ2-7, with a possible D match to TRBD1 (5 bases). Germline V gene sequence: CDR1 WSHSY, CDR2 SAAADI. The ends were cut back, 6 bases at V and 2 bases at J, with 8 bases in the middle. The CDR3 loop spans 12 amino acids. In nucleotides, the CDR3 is TGCGCCAGCAGGGACACGGCCTACGAGCAGTACTTC. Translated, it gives CASRDTAYEQYF.

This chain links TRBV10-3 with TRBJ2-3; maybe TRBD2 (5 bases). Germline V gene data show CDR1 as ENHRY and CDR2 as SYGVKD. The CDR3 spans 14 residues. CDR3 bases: TGTGCTAGCAGCGGCCGGGAAGTAGCAGATACGCAGTATTTT. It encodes CASSGREVADTQYF.

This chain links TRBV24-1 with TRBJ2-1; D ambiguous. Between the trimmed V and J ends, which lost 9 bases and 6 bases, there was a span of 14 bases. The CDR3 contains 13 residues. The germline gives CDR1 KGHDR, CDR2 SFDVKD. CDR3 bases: TGTGCCACCGCACGTGAGGAAGGCAATGAGCAGTTCTTC. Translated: CATAREEGNEQFF.

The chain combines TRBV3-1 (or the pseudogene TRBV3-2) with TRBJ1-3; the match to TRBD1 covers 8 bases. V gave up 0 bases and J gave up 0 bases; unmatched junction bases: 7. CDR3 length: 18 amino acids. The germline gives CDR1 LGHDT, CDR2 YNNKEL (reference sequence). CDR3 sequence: CASSQDRQGLLSGNTIYF. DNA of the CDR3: TGTGCCAGCAGCCAAGATCGACAGGGGCTACTCTCTGGAAACACCATATATTTT.

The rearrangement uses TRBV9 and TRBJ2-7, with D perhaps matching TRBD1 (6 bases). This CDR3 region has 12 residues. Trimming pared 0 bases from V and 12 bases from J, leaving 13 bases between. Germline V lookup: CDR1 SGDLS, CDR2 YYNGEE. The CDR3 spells CASSVGSGVPYF. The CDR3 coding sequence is TGTGCCAGCAGCGTAGGGTCAGGGGTCCCGTACTTC.

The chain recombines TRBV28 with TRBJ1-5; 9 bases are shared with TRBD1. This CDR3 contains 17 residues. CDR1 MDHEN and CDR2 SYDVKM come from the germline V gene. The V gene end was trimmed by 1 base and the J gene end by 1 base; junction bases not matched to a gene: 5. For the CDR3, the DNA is TGTGCCAGCAGTTTATTGGGACAGGGTTGGAGCAATCAGCCCCAGCATTTT. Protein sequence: CASSLLGQGWSNQPQHF.

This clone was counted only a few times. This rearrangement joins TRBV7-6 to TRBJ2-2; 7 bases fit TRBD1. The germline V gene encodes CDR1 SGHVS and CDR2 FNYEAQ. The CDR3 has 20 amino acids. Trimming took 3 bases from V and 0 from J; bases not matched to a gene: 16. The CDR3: CASSFPAPKTGDPNTGELFF. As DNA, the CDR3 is TGTGCCAGCAGCTTTCCCGCACCCAAAACAGGGGACCCGAACACCGGGGAGCTGTTTTTT.

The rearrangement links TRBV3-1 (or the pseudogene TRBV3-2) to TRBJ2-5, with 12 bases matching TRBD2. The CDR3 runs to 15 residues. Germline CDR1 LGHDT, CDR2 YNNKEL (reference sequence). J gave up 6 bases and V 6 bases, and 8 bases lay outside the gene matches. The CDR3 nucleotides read TGTGCCAGCAGTCTTGGACTAGCGGGACTCCAGACCCAGTACTTC. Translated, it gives CASSLGLAGLQTQYF.

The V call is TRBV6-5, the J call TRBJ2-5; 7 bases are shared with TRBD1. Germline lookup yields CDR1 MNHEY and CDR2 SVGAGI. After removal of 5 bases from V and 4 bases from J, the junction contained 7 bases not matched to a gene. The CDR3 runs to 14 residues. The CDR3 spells CASSPRRGRETQYF. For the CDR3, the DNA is TGTGCCAGCAGTCCCCGAAGGGGGCGAGAGACCCAGTACTTC.

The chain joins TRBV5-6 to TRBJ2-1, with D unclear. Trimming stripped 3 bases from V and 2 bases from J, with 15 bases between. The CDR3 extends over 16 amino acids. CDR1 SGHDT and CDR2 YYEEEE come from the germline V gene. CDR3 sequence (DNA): TGTGCCAGCAGCTCCCTCCTCACGAGCCCCTACAATGAGCAGTTCTTC. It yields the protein CASSSLLTSPYNEQFF.

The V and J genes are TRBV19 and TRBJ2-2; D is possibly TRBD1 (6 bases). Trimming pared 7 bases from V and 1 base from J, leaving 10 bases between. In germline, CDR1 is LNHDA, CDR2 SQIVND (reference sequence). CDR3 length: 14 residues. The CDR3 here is CASMGTRNTGELFF. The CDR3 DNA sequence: TGTGCCAGTATGGGGACACGGAACACCGGGGAGCTGTTTTTT. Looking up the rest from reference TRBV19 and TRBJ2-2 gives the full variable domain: DGGITQSPKYLFRKEGQNVTLSCEQNLNHDAMYWYRQDPGQGLRLIYYSQIVNDFQKGDIAEGYSVSREKKESFPLTVTSAQKNPTAFYLCASMGTRNTGELFFGEGSRLTVL.

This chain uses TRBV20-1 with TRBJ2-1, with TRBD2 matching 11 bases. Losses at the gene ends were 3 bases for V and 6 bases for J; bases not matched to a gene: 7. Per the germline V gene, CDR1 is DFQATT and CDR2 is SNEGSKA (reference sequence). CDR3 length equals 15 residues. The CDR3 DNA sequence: TGCAGTGCTAGTTCGACTAGCGGGGCAATCAATGAGCAGTTCTTC. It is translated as CSASSTSGAINEQFF.

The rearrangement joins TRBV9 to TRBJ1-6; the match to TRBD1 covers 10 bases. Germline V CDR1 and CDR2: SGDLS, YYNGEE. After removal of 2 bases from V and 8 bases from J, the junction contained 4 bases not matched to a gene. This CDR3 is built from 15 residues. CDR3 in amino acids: CASSVRQGADSPLHF. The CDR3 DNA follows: TGTGCCAGCAGCGTCAGACAGGGGGCTGATTCACCCCTCCACTTT.

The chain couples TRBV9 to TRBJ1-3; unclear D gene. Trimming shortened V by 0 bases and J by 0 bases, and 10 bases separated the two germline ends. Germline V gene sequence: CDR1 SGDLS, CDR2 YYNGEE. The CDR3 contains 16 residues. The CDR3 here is CASSVATGFSGNTIYF. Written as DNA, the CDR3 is TGTGCCAGCAGCGTAGCAACGGGGTTCTCTGGAAACACCATATATTTT. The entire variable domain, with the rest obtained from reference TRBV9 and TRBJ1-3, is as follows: DSGVTQTPKHLITATGQRVTLRCSPRSGDLSVYWYQQSLDQGLQFLIQYYNGEERAKGNILERFSAQQFPDLHSELNLSSLELGDSALYFCASSVATGFSGNTIYFGEGSWLTVV.